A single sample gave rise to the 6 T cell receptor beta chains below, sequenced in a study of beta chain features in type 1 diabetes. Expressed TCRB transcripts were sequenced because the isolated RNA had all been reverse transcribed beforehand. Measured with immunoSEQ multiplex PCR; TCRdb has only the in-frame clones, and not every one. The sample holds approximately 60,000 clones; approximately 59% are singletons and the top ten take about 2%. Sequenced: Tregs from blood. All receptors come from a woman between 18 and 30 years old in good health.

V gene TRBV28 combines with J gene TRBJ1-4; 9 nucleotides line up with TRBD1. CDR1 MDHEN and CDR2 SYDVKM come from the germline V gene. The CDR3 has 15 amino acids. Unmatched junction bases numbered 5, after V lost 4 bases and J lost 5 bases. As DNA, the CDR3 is TGTGCCAGCAGTTACTCGGGACAGGGCAATGAAAAACTGTTTTTT. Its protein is CASSYSGQGNEKLFF.

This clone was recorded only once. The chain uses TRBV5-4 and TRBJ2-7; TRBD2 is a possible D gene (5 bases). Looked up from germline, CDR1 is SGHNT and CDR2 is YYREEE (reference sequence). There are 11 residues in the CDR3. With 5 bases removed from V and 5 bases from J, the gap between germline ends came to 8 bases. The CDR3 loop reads CASRTGNEQYF. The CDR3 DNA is TGTGCCAGCAGAACGGGGAACGAGCAGTACTTC.

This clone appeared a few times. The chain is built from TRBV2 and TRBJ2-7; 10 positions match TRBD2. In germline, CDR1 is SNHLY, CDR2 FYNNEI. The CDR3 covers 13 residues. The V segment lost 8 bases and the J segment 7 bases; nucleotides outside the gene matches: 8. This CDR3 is CASRLAGDGEQYF. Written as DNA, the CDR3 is TGTGCCAGCCGTCTAGCGGGAGATGGTGAGCAGTACTTC. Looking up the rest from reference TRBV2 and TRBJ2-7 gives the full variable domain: EPEVTQTPSHQVTQMGQEVILRCVPISNHLYFYWYRQILGQKVEFLVSFYNNEISEKSEIFDDQFSVERPDGSNFTLKIRSTKLEDSAMYFCASRLAGDGEQYFGPGTRLTVT.

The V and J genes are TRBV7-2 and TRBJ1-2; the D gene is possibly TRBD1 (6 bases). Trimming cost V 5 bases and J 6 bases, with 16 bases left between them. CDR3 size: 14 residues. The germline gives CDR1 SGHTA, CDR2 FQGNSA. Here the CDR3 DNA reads TGTGCCAGCAGCCCTAGGACAGTGGGGAATGGCTACACCTTC. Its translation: CASSPRTVGNGYTF.

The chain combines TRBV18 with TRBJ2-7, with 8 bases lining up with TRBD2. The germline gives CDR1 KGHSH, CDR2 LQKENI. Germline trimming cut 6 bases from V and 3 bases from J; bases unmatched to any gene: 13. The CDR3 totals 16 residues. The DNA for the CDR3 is TGTGCCAGCTCTGGCGGTAGTGGCGGGGGGAACTACGAGCAGTACTTC. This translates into CASSGGSGGGNYEQYF.

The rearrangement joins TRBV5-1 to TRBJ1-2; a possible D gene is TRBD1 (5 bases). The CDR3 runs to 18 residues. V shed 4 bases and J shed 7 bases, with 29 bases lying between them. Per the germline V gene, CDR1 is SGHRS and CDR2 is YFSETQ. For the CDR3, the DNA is TGCGCCAGCAGCCAGAGCGGGACTAATCTTGTATTAATGGGTGGCTACACCTTC. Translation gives CASSQSGTNLVLMGGYTF.